This T cell receptor (beta chain) was observed in a study of early T cells in non-severe SARS-CoV-2 infection. At the level of the study: Sequenced bulk RNA came from whole blood that was unsorted, and chains were unpaired.

There are 18 residues in the CDR3. Germline CDR1 reads SGHAT; CDR2 reads FQNNGV. V lost 5 bases and J lost 1; bases outside the gene matches: 17. TCRdb reprocessed the 5' RACE reads via MiXCR and lists one record per CDR3 protein. Here the sample spans 90,000 to 100,000 distinct CDR3 sequences, around 13% being singletons. This clonotype has at least ten counts. The sequencing sample was made of whole blood. The chain couples TRBV11-2 to TRBJ2-7, with 7 bases matching TRBD1. The sequence was collected from an adult who was a healthcare worker with PCR-confirmed SARS-CoV-2 infection or an uninfected control (not recorded which). The CDR3 DNA reads as TGTGCCAGCAGCCGAAACAGGGGAGCATCCTTGGGGTCCTACGAGCAGTACTTC. It yields the protein CASSRNRGASLGSYEQYF. Based on the CDR3 plus reference TRBV11-2 and TRBJ2-7, the full variable domain is EAGVAQSPRYKIIEKRQSVAFWCNPISGHATLYWYQQILGQGPKLLIQFQNNGVVDDSQLPKDRFSAERLKGVDSTLKIQPAKLEDSAVYLCASSRNRGASLGSYEQYFGPGTRLTVT.